This T cell receptor (beta chain) was identified in a study of blood T cell repertoires in COVID-19. Background on the study: Spain, Italy and the United States supplied samples that represented acute and convalescent COVID-19.

V lost 5 bases to trimming and J lost 7 bases, with 18 bases between them. This CDR3 contains 15 residues. The germline V gene encodes CDR1 SEHNR and CDR2 FQNEAQ (reference sequence). Authors' analysis steps: Amplification of reference gene primers was used by the study to estimate nucleated cell counts. Only in-frame clones appear in the TCRdb table, and some are missing; sequencing was by immunoSEQ multiplex PCR. V, J and clone size derive from that table, while D and trimming were established from the DNA sequence. The sample yields about 59,000 clones, 75% to 95% seen once. The sample consisted of peripheral blood. This sequence originates from a man older than 75 with acute or convalescent COVID-19. The gene calls are TRBV7-9 and TRBJ2-1; TRBD2 is a possible D gene (5 bases). CDR3 coding DNA: TGTGCCAGCAGCCCACTCGGGATCCAAGAGAATGAGCAGTTCTTC. It translates to CASSPLGIQENEQFF. The full variable domain, rest sourced from reference TRBV7-9 and TRBJ2-1, is DTGVSQNPRHKITKRGQNVTFRCDPISEHNRLYWYRQTLGQGPEFLTYFQNEAQLEKSRLLSDRFSAERPKGSFSTLEIQRTEQGDSAMYLCASSPLGIQENEQFFGPGTRLTVL.